This TCR beta chain was documented in a study of cytotoxic CD8 clonotypes in ibrutinib-treated CLL. Across the whole study: The patients, some eleven relapsed/refractory and about 14 treatment-naive, included around 18 who were IGHV unmutated. Partial responders around 25, complete 2; around twelve progressed and around 15 stayed in remission by median 68 months.

Of note for this clone: Its specificity is unknown.

Findings and caveats of the study: Clonality was higher at baseline than in age-matched healthy donors and tracked circulating CD8+ T-cell counts.

Some clones are missing from TCRdb's copy, which holds only in-frame ones; the method was immunoSEQ multiplex PCR. The sample lists some 80,000 clones; more than 75% were seen once. CDR3 length equals 17 residues. Germline loops: CDR1 MNHEY, CDR2 SMNVEV (reference sequence). V lost 5 bases and J lost 0, with 19 bases in between. The rearrangement links TRBV27 to TRBJ1-1, with D unresolved. The sequence derives from a human donor with chronic lymphocytic leukemia. This specimen consisted of PBMCs, obtained after 12 months of ibrutinib treatment. The CDR3 protein is CASSPIGSFGVNTEAFF. For the CDR3, the DNA is TGTGCCAGCAGTCCTATTGGATCCTTTGGGGTGAACACTGAAGCTTTCTTT.